This record looks at one T cell receptor beta chain sequence and its context. As yet, its antigen is unknown. The CDR3 sequence is 13 residues long. The germline V gene encodes CDR1 SEHNR and CDR2 FQNEAQ (reference sequence). Germline trimming cut 5 bases from V and 8 bases from J; bases unmatched to any gene: 8. The source of the sample is a study of CD8+ T cells in alopecia areata. The sequencing template was cDNA reverse transcribed from extracted RNA. Method: immunoSEQ multiplex PCR; TCRdb's copy keeps in-frame clones and lacks some. The table lists 95,000 to 150,000 clones, 45% to 50% of them singletons. Both peripheral blood and punch biopsies of lesional scalp skin were obtained from patients who had alopecia areata. Overall study findings and caveats: Sequencing of scalp samples also includes resident alphabeta T cells from normal skin.

V and J are TRBV7-9 and TRBJ1-1; 7 nucleotides align to TRBD1. This clonotype originated in a human donor with alopecia areata. Material: NKG2D-low CD8+ T cells sorted from blood. DNA for the CDR3: TGTGCCAGCAGCCTCGGACAGGAACTGGAAGCTTTCTTT. Its protein is CASSLGQELEAFF.